This TCR beta chain was sequenced during a study of T-cell memory formation after mild COVID-19. Points from the study as a whole: Researchers report contracting CD4+ clones mostly in CM and EM, with CD8+ clones in EMRA.

Comments on this clonotype: Its antigen is undetermined.

The V gene lost 3 bases and the J gene lost 7 bases, with 18 bases spanning the gap. Germline lookup yields CDR1 GTSNPN and CDR2 SVGIG (reference sequence). The CDR3 length is 14 residues. TCRdb re-called the 5' RACE reads through MiXCR, storing one row per CDR3 protein. In the table there are over 350,000 distinct CDR3 sequences, about 16% of which are singletons. The sequenced material came from PBMCs or a T cell subset sorted from them (not recorded which). The chain links TRBV30 to TRBJ2-5; D might be TRBD1 or TRBD2, each matching 6 bases. This TCR was sampled from a man aged 18 to 29 who had mild COVID-19 (a few samples of this study predate the infection). Cell type and time point are not known. CDR3 in DNA: TGTGCCTGGAGAAGGACAGCGGGTTTGCGGACCCAGTACTTC. It specifies CAWRRTAGLRTQYF.